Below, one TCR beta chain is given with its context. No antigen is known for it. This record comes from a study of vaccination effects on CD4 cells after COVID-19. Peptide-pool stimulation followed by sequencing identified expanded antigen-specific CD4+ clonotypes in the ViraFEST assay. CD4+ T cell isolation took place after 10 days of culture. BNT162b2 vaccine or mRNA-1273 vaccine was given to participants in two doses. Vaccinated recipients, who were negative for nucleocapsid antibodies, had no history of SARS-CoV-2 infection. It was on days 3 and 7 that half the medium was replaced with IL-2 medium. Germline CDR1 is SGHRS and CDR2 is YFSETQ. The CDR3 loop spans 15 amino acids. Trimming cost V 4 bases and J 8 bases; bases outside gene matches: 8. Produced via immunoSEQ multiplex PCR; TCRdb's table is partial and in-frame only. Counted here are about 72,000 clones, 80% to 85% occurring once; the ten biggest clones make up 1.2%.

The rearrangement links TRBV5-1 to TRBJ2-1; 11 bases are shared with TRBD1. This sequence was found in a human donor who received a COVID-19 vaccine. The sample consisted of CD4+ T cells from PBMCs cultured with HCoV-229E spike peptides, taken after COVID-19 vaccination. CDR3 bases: TGCGCCAGCAGCGTAAGGACAGGGGGCGTCTATGAGCAGTTCTTC. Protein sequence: CASSVRTGGVYEQFF.